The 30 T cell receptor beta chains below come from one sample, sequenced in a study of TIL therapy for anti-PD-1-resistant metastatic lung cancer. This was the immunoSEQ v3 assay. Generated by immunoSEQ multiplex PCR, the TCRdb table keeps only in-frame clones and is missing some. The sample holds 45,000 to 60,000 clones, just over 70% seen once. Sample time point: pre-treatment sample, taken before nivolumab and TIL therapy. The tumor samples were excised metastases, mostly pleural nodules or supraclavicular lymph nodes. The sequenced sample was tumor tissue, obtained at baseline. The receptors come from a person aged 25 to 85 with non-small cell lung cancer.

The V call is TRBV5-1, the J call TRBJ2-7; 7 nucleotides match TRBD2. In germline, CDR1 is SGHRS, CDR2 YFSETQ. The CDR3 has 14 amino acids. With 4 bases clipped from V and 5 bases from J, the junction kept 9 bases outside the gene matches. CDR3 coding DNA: TGCGCCAGCAGCCTAACCGGGGGGAGGAACGAGCAGTACTTC. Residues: CASSLTGGRNEQYF.

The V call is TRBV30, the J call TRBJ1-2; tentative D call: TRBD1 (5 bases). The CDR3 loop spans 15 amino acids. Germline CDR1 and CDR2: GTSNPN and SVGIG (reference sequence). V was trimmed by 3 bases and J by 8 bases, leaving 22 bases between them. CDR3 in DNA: TGTGCCTGGAGGCGACCGGGACCCGGGACGTTCGGCTACACCTTC. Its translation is CAWRRPGPGTFGYTF.

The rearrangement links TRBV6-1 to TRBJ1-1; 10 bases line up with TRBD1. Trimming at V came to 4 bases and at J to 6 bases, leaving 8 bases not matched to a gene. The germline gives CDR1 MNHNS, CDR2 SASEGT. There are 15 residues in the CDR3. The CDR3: CASSADRGREAEAFF. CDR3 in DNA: TGTGCCAGCAGTGCCGACAGGGGGCGAGAAGCTGAAGCTTTCTTT.

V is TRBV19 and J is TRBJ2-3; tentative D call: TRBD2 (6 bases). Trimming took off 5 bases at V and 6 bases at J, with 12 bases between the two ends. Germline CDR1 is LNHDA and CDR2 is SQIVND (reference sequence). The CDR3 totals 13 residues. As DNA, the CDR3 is TGTGCCAGTAGTCTGGGGGGTATGGATACGCAGTATTTT. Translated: CASSLGGMDTQYF.

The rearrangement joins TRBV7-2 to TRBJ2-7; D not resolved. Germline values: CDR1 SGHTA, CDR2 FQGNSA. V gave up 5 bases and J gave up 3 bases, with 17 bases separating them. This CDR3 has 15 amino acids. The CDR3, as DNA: TGTGCCAGCAGCCTCCTGGGCAGCGAGTTCTACGAGCAGTACTTC. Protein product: CASSLLGSEFYEQYF.

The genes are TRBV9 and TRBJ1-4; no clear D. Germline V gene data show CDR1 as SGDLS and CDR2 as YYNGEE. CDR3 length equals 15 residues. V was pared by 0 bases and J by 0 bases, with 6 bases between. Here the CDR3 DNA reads TGTGCCAGCAGCGTAGCGATTGCAACTAATGAAAAACTGTTTTTT. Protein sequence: CASSVAIATNEKLFF.

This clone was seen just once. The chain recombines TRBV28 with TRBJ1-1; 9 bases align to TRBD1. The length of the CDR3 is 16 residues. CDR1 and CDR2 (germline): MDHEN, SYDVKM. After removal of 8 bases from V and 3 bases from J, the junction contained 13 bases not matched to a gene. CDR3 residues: CASGRQGVGKDTEAFF. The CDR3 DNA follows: TGTGCCAGCGGAAGACAGGGGGTGGGTAAGGACACTGAAGCTTTCTTT.

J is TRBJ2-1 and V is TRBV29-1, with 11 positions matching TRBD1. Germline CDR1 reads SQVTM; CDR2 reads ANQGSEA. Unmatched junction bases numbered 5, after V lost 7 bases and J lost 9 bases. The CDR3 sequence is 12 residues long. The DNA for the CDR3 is TGCAGCGCCCGGACAGGGGGCAGTGAGCAGTTCTTC. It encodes CSARTGGSEQFF.

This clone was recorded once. The CDR3: CASSQEGRGPQETQYF. The CDR3 DNA reads TGCGCCAGCAGCCAAGAAGGCAGGGGGCCCCAAGAGACCCAGTACTTC. The chain combines TRBV4-1 with TRBJ2-5; 8 bases fit TRBD1. The germline gives CDR1 MGHRA, CDR2 YSYEKL. The CDR3 covers 16 residues. V lost 0 bases and J lost 1; bases outside the gene matches: 4.

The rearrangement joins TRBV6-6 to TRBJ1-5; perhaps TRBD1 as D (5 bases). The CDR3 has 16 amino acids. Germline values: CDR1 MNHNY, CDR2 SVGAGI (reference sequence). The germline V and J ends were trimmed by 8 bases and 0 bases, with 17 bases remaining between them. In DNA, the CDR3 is TGTGCCAGCCTCTTACCCGGGGCAGTTAGCAATCAGCCCCAGCATTTT. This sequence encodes CASLLPGAVSNQPQHF.

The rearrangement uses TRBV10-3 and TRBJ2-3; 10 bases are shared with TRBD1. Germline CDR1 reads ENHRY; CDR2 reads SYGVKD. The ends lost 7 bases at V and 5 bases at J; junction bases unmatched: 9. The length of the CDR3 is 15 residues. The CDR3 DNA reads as TGTGCCATCAAGCCGGGACAGGGGTTCGGAGATACGCAGTATTTT. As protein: CAIKPGQGFGDTQYF.

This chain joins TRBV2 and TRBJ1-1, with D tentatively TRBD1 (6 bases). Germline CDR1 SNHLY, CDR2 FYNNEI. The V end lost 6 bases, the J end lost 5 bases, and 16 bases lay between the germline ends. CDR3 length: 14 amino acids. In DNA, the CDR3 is TGTGCCAGCAGAGCCGACAGGATCCTTACTGAAGCTTTCTTT. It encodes CASRADRILTEAFF.

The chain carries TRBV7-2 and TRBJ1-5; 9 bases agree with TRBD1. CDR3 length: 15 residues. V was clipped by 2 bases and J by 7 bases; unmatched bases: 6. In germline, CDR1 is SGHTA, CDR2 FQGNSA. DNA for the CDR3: TGTGCCAGCAGCTTAACACAGGGGGCCAGGCAGCCCCAGCATTTT. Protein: CASSLTQGARQPQHF.

The DNA for the CDR3 is TGTGCCTGGAGTGTACGTTCAGGGGATGGCTACACCTTC. It translates to CAWSVRSGDGYTF. The chain recombines TRBV30 with TRBJ1-2, with D possibly matching TRBD1 (6 bases). V shed 0 bases and J shed 6 bases, with 11 bases lying between them. Germline CDR1 is GTSNPN and CDR2 is SVGIG (reference sequence). The CDR3 is 13 amino acids.

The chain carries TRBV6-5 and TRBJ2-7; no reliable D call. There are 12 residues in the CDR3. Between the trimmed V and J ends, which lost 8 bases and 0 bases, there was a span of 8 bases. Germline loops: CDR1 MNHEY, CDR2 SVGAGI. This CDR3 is CASCQASYEQYF. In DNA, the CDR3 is TGTGCCAGCTGTCAGGCCTCCTACGAGCAGTACTTC.

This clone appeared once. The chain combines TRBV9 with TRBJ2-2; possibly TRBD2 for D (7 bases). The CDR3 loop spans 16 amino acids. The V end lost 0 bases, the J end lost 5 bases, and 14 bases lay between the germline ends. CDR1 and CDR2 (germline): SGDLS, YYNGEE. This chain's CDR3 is CASSVEGGGRTGELFF. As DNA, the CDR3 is TGTGCCAGCAGCGTAGAAGGGGGAGGGCGAACCGGGGAGCTGTTTTTT. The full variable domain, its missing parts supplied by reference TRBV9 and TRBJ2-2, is DSGVTQTPKHLITATGQRVTLRCSPRSGDLSVYWYQQSLDQGLQFLIQYYNGEERAKGNILERFSAQQFPDLHSELNLSSLELGDSALYFCASSVEGGGRTGELFFGEGSRLTVL.

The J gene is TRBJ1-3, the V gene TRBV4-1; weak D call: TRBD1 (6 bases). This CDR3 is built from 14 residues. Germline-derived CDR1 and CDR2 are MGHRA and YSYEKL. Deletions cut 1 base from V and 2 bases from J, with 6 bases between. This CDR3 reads CASSQGTAGNTIYF. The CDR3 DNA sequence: TGCGCCAGCAGCCAAGGGACAGCTGGAAACACCATATATTTT.

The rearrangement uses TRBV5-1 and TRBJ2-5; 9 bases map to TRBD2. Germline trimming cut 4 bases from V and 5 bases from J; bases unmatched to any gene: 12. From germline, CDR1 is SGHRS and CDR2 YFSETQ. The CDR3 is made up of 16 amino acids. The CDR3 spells CASSPGLARRGETQYF. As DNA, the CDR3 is TGCGCCAGCAGCCCTGGACTAGCGAGAAGGGGGGAGACCCAGTACTTC.

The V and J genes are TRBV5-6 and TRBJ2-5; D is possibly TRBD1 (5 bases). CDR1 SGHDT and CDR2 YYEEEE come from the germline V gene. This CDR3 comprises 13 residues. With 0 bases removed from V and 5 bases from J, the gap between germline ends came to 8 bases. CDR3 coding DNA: TGTGCCAGCAGCTTGGTACAGGATGAGACCCAGTACTTC. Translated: CASSLVQDETQYF. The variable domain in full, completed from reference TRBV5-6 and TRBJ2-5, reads DAGVTQSPTHLIKTRGQQVTLRCSPKSGHDTVSWYQQALGQGPQFIFQYYEEEERQRGNFPDRFSGHQFPNYSSELNVNALLLGDSALYLCASSLVQDETQYFGPGTRLLVL.

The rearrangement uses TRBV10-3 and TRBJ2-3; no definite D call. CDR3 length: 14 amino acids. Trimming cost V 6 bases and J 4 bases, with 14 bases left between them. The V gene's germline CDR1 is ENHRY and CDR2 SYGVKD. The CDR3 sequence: CAISEETRADTQYF. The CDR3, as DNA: TGTGCCATCAGCGAGGAGACACGGGCAGATACGCAGTATTTT.

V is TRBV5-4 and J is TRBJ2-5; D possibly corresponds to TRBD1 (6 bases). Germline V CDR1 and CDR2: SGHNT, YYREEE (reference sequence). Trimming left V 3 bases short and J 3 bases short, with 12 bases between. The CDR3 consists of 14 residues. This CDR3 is CASSSDRREETQYF. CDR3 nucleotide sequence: TGTGCCAGCAGCTCAGACAGGCGAGAAGAGACCCAGTACTTC.

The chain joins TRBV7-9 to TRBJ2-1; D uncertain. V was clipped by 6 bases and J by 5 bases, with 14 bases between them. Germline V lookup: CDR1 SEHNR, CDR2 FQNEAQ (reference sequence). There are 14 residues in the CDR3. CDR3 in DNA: TGTGCCAGCAGTCTGGTGGGTTCGGACAATGAGCAGTTCTTC. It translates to CASSLVGSDNEQFF.

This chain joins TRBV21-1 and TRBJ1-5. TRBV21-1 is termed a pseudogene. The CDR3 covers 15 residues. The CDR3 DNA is TGTGCCAGCAGCCGCGAAGTCTCCCCCCATCAGCCCCAGCATTTT. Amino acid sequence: CASSREVSPHQPQHF.

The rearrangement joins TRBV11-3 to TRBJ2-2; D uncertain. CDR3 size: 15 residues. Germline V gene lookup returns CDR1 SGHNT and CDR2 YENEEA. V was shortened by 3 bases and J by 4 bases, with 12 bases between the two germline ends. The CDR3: CASSLGSRATGELFF. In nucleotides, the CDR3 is TGTGCCAGCAGCTTGGGTTCTAGAGCCACCGGGGAGCTGTTTTTT.

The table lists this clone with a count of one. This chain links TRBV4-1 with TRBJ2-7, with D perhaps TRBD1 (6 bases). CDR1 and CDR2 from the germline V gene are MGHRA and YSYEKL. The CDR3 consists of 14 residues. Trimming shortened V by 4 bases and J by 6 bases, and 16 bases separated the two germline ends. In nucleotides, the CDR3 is TGCGCCAGCAGCCGACAACAGGGCTCGGGCGAGCAGTACTTC. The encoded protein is CASSRQQGSGEQYF.

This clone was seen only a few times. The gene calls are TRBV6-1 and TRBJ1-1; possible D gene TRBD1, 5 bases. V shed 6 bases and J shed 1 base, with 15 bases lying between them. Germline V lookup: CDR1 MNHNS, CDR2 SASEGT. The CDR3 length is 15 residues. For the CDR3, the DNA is TGTGCCAGCAGCCCCCGTAGAGGGGCGAACACTGAAGCTTTCTTT. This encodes CASSPRRGANTEAFF.

The CDR3 DNA follows: TGTGCCAGTAGTGGGGGAGTCGGGAATGAGCAGTTCTTC. It translates to CASSGGVGNEQFF. This rearrangement joins TRBV19 to TRBJ2-1; the D call may be TRBD1 or TRBD2 (5 bases each). With 5 bases removed from V and 7 bases from J, the gap between germline ends came to 12 bases. The V gene's germline CDR1 is LNHDA and CDR2 SQIVND (reference sequence). The CDR3 has 13 residues.

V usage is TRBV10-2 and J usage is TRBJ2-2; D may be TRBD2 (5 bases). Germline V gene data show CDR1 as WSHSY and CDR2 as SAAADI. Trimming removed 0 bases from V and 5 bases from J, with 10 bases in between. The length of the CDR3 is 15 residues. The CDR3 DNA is TGCGCCAGCAGTGAGTCAGGACTCCTGACCGGGGAGCTGTTTTTT. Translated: CASSESGLLTGELFF.

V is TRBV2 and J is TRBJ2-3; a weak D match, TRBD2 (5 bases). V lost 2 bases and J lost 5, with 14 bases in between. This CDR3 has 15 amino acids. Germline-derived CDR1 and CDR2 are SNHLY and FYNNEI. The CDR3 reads CASSERGQYIDTQYF. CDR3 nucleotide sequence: TGTGCCAGCAGTGAAAGAGGGCAGTATATAGATACGCAGTATTTT.

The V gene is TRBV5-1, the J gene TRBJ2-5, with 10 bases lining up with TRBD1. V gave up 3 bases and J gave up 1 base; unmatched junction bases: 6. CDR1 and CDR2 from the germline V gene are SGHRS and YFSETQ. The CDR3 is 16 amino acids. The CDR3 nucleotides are TGCGCCAGCAGCTCTGGGGGACAGGGGTTCCAAGAGACCCAGTACTTC. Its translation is CASSSGGQGFQETQYF. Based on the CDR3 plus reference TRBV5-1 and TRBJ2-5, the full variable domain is KAGVTQTPRYLIKTRGQQVTLSCSPISGHRSVSWYQQTPGQGLQFLFEYFSETQRNKGNFPGRFSGRQFSNSRSEMNVSTLELGDSALYLCASSSGGQGFQETQYFGPGTRLLVL.